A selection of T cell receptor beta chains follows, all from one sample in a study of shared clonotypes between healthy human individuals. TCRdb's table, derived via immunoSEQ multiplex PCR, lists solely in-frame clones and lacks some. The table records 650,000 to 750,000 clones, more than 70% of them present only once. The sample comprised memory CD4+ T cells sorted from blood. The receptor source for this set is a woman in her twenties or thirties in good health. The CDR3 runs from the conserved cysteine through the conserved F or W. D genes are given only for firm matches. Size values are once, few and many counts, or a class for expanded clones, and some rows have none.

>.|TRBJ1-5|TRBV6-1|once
CASSGSGYNQPQHF
TGTGCCAGCAGTGGATCAGGGTACAATCAGCCCCAGCATTTT
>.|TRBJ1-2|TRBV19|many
CASTIGGLDYGYTF
TGTGCCAGTACCATCGGGGGGCTTGACTATGGCTACACCTTC
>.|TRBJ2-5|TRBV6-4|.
CASTPVNQETQYF
TGTGCCAGCACCCCGGTTAACCAAGAGACCCAGTACTTC
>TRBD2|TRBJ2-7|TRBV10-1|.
CASSVRSGSGGSYEQYF
TGCGCCAGCAGTGTCAGGAGCGGGAGCGGGGGCTCCTACGAGCAGTACTTC
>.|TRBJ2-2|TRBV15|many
CATSRGIGPGELFF
TGTGCCACCAGCAGAGGGATCGGGCCCGGGGAGCTGTTTTTT
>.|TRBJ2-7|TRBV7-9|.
CASSLEAARGYEQYF
TGTGCCAGCAGCTTAGAAGCCGCCAGGGGATACGAGCAGTACTTC
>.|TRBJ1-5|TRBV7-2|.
CASSRGVGTFNQPQHF
TGTGCCAGCAGCCGGGGGGTAGGAACTTTCAATCAGCCCCAGCATTTT
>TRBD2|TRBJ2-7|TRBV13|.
CASTFSGGSSYEQYF
TGTGCCAGCACCTTTTCGGGGGGGTCTTCCTACGAGCAGTACTTC
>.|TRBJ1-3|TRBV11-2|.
CASSLPYSGNTIYF
TGTGCCAGCAGCTTGCCCTACTCTGGAAACACCATATATTTT
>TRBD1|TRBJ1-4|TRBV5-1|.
CASSFRTGGREKLFF
TGCGCCAGCAGCTTCAGGACAGGGGGCAGAGAAAAACTGTTTTTT
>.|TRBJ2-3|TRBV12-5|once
CASGSYTDTQYF
TGTGCTAGTGGTTCTTACACAGATACGCAGTATTTT
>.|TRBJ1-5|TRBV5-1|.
CASNDSASQPQHF
TGCGCCAGCAACGACAGTGCGAGTCAGCCCCAGCATTTT
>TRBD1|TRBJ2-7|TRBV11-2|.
CASSRQGDSYEQYF
TGTGCCAGCAGCCGACAGGGTGACTCATACGAGCAGTACTTC
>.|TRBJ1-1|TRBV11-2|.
CASSLPADTEAFF
TGTGCCAGCAGCTTACCGGCTGACACTGAAGCTTTCTTT
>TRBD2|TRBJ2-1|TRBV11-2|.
CASSFPAGAANEQFF
TGTGCCAGCAGCTTTCCTGCGGGAGCCGCGAATGAGCAGTTCTTC
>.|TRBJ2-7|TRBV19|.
CASSTSAGLEQYF
TGTGCCAGTAGTACCTCCGCTGGGCTCGAGCAGTACTTC
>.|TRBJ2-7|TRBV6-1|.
CASSGNRLSSYEQYF
TGTGCCAGCAGTGGTAATCGGCTGAGCTCCTACGAGCAGTACTTC
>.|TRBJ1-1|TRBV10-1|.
CASSDTVPYTEAFF
TGCGCCAGCAGTGACACCGTACCGTACACTGAAGCTTTCTTT
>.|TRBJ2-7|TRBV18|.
CASSPLTSGTGSYEQYF
TGTGCCAGCTCACCTCTCACTAGCGGGACAGGGTCCTACGAGCAGTACTTC
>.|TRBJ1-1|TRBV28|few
CASSLGAFEALSVFF
TGTGCCAGCAGTTTAGGTGCGTTTGAAGCTTTGTCGGTTTTCTTT
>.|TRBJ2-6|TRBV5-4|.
CASSPPSGANVLTF
TGTGCCAGCAGCCCACCATCCGGGGCCAACGTCCTGACTTTC
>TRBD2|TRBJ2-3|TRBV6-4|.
CASRAGAGSSTDTQYF
TGTGCCAGCAGAGCAGGAGCGGGATCTAGCACAGATACGCAGTATTTT
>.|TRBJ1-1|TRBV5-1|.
CASRLDNLPTEAFF
TGCGCCAGCAGACTGGACAACCTCCCCACTGAAGCTTTCTTT
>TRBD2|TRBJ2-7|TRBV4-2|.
CASSRILGGSGSRNEQYF
TGTGCCAGCAGCCGTATCCTCGGGGGTAGCGGGAGTAGAAACGAGCAGTACTTC
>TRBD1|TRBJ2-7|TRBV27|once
CASRGGTGYYEQYF
TGTGCCAGCAGGGGTGGGACAGGGTACTACGAGCAGTACTTC
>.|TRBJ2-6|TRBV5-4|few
CASRPSWEANVLTF
TGTGCCAGCAGGCCAAGTTGGGAGGCCAACGTCCTGACTTTC
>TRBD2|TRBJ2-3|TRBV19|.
CASSGRGLAGKDTQYF
TGTGCCAGTAGTGGACGGGGACTAGCGGGAAAGGATACGCAGTATTTT
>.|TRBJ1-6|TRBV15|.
CATASRGSSYNSPLHF
TGTGCCACCGCCTCTCGGGGGAGCTCCTATAATTCACCCCTCCACTTT
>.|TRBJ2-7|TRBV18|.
CASSGATREQYF
TGTGCCAGCTCCGGTGCGACTCGTGAGCAGTACTTC
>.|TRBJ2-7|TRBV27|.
CASSLTRRHEQYF
TGTGCCAGCAGTTTGACTAGGCGGCACGAGCAGTACTTC
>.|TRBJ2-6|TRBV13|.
CASSLGLKSRGSGANVLTF
TGTGCCAGCAGCTTAGGCCTTAAATCACGGGGCTCTGGGGCCAACGTCCTGACTTTC
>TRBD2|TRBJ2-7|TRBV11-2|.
CAGGGSSYEQYF
TGTGCCGGCGGGGGGAGCTCCTACGAGCAGTACTTC
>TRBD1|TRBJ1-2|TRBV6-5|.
CASSYGERQGIGYTF
TGTGCCAGCAGTTACGGAGAAAGACAGGGTATAGGCTACACCTTC
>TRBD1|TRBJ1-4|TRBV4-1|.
CASSQDPGTGREKLFF
TGCGCCAGCAGCCAAGATCCCGGGACAGGGCGCGAAAAACTGTTTTTT
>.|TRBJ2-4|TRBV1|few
CTSSPVLRDYQTLDRAKNIQYF
TGCACCAGCAGCCCCGTCCTCCGGGACTACCAGACCCTCGACCGAGCCAAAAACATTCAGTACTTC
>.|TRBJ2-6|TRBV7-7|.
CASSPGGVGANVLTF
TGTGCCAGCAGTCCGGGGGGCGTTGGGGCCAACGTCCTGACTTTC
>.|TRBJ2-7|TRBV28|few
CASSLYSVRPNYEQYF
TGTGCCAGCAGTTTATATAGCGTTAGACCCAACTACGAGCAGTACTTC
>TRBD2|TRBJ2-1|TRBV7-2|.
CASSPNLSGKLNKFF
TGTGCCAGCAGCCCCAACCTTAGCGGGAAACTTAATAAGTTCTTC
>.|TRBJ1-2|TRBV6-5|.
CASSRAGDYGYTF
TGTGCCAGCTCCCGGGCAGGGGACTATGGCTACACCTTC
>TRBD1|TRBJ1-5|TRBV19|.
CASSGPRGGGPNSNQPQHF
TGTGCCAGTAGTGGACCCCGGGGAGGGGGCCCCAATAGCAATCAGCCCCAGCATTTT
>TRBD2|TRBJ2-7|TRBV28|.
CASKTGTRAYEQYF
TGTGCCAGCAAGACCGGGACTAGAGCCTACGAGCAGTACTTC
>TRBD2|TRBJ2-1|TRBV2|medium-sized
CASSVTGVAGGGEQFF
TGTGCCAGCAGTGTAACCGGGGTAGCGGGAGGGGGTGAGCAGTTCTTC
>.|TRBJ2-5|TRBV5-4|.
CASSLAIREETQYF
TGTGCCAGCAGCTTGGCCATTCGGGAAGAGACCCAGTACTTC
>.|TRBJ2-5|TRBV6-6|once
CASSYARGGETQYF
TGTGCCAGCAGTTACGCCAGGGGCGGTGAGACCCAGTACTTC
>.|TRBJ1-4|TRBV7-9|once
CASSHEGKHPNEKLFF
TGTGCCAGCAGCCACGAAGGGAAACACCCTAATGAAAAACTGTTTTTT
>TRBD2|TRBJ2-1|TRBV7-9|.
CASSSLAGTYNEQFF
TGTGCCAGCAGCTCTCTAGCGGGGACCTACAATGAGCAGTTCTTC
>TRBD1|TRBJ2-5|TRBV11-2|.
CASSLPTGVETQYF
TGTGCCAGCAGCTTACCGACAGGGGTGGAGACCCAGTACTTC
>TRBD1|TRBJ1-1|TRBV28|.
CASSQLDRGKAFF
TGTGCCAGCAGTCAATTGGACAGGGGGAAAGCTTTCTTT
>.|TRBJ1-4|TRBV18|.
CASSPKEGKLFF
TGTGCCAGCTCACCAAAAGAGGGTAAACTGTTTTTT
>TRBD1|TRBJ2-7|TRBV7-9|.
CASSSPLIKTGIRYEQYF
TGTGCCAGCAGCTCCCCACTGATAAAGACAGGGATCCGGTACGAGCAGTACTTC
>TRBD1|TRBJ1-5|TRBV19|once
CASSRDRGENQPQHF
TGTGCCAGTAGTAGGGACAGGGGAGAAAATCAGCCCCAGCATTTT
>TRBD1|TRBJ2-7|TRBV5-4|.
CASSFGRDSHYEQYF
TGTGCCAGCAGTTTCGGCCGGGACAGCCATTACGAGCAGTACTTC
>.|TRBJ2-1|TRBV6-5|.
CASSTEGGGEQFF
TGTGCCAGCAGTACCGAGGGTGGTGGTGAGCAGTTCTTC
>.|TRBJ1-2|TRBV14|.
CASSQGWEGYGYTF
TGTGCCAGCAGCCAAGGTTGGGAGGGCTATGGCTACACCTTC
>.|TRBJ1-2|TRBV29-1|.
CSVEDPRLRGYGYTF
TGCAGCGTTGAAGATCCCCGACTCCGAGGGTATGGCTACACCTTC